The rows below give T cell receptor beta chains drawn from one sample of a study of CD8+ T cells in alopecia areata. TCRdb keeps only in-frame clones here, not all; method: immunoSEQ multiplex PCR. The sample yields about 87,000 clones, around 71% seen once. The sequenced sample was CD8+ T cells sorted from blood, obtained around week 42, from a patient treated with tofacitinib. The receptors come from a human donor with alopecia areata. Each CDR3 is given with its conserved first and last residue.

V gene: TRBV4-3
CDR3 protein: CASSQDPLGTDTGELFF

V gene: TRBV19
CDR3 protein: CASSMGINYGYTF

V gene: TRBV29-1
CDR3 protein: CSVEGPGGANEQFF

V gene: TRBV6-6
CDR3 protein: CASSYSDRATDTQYF

V gene: TRBV27
CDR3 protein: CASSRGLNYGYTF

V gene: TRBV2
CDR3 protein: CASSAAGGPTNEQFF

V gene: TRBV7-3
CDR3 protein: CASSSRGGTEAFF

V gene: TRBV6-1
CDR3 protein: CASSPADVGETQYF

V gene: TRBV30
CDR3 protein: CAIDGTGVNTGELFF

V gene: TRBV27
CDR3 protein: CASSLYGGEGNQPQHF

V gene: TRBV7-7
CDR3 protein: CASSLGTGTYNEQFF